Listed here are 12 T cell receptor beta chains from one sample, sequenced in a study of blood T cell repertoires in COVID-19. TCRdb keeps only in-frame clones here, not all; method: immunoSEQ multiplex PCR. The table records about 52,000 clones, under 90% of them present only once. Input material: peripheral blood. Source of these receptors: a man at least 80 years old with active or convalescent COVID-19.

The rearrangement links TRBV6-5 to TRBJ1-6; possibly TRBD1 for D (6 bases). Germline assignment: CDR1 MNHEY and CDR2 SVGAGI. CDR3 length: 15 residues. Trimming removed 4 bases at V and 10 bases at J, with 17 bases between. CDR3 sequence reads: CASSSYMAGESPLHF. The CDR3 DNA reads TGTGCCAGCAGTTCCTATATGGCAGGGGAATCACCCCTCCACTTT.

This clone was observed a few times. The chain carries TRBV4-2 and TRBJ2-7; TRBD1 matches 9 bases. Trimming at V came to 6 bases and at J to 1 base, leaving 10 bases not matched to a gene. CDR1 and CDR2 from the germline V gene are LGHNA and YNFKEQ. CDR3 length equals 16 residues. The CDR3 loop is CASRPVGTGMSYEQYF. The CDR3 nucleotides are TGTGCCAGCAGACCAGTCGGGACAGGGATGTCCTACGAGCAGTACTTC.

This chain connects TRBV19 to TRBJ1-5; D possibly corresponds to TRBD1 (6 bases). V lost 6 bases and J 6 bases, leaving 9 bases between the germline ends. From germline, CDR1 is LNHDA and CDR2 SQIVND (reference sequence). The CDR3 sequence is 12 residues long. The CDR3, as DNA: TGTGCCAGTAGACAGGGAACTCAGCCCCAGCATTTT. Protein product: CASRQGTQPQHF.

This clone was detected only once. The V call is TRBV7-2, the J call TRBJ2-3; 8 bases agree with TRBD2. Germline CDR1 reads SGHTA; CDR2 reads FQGNSA. CDR3 length: 15 residues. V trimming: 3 bases; J trimming: 8 bases; junction bases outside the gene matches: 10. DNA for the CDR3: TGTGCCAGCAGCTTTTCCGCGGGAGGACCCGGTACGCAGTATTTT. Its translation: CASSFSAGGPGTQYF.

The CDR3 is CASSPRVGQGNQPQHF. The CDR3 DNA is TGTGCCAGCAGCCCAAGGGTTGGACAGGGCAATCAGCCCCAGCATTTT. The V and J genes are TRBV5-5 and TRBJ1-5; TRBD1 agrees at 7 bases. Trimming at V came to 4 bases and at J to 2 bases, leaving 9 bases not matched to a gene. The CDR3 is 16 amino acids. The germline V gene encodes CDR1 SGHKS and CDR2 YYEKEE (reference sequence). Supplemented by reference TRBV5-5 and TRBJ1-5, the full variable domain reads DAGVTQSPTHLIKTRGQQVTLRCSPISGHKSVSWYQQVLGQGPQFIFQYYEKEERGRGNFPDRFSARQFPNYSSELNVNALLLGDSALYLCASSPRVGQGNQPQHFGDGTRLSIL.

The CDR3 protein is CASSFAGGLGATEAFF. Here the CDR3 DNA reads TGTGCCAGCAGTTTCGCGGGGGGGCTGGGGGCCACTGAAGCTTTCTTT. The chain carries TRBV27 and TRBJ1-1; perhaps TRBD1 as D (6 bases). In germline, CDR1 is MNHEY, CDR2 SMNVEV (reference sequence). V was trimmed by 3 bases and J by 4 bases, leaving 18 bases between them. The length of the CDR3 is 16 residues.

The chain couples TRBV10-3 to TRBJ2-5; 7 bases match TRBD2. There are 15 residues in the CDR3. V dropped 1 base and J dropped 5; count of bases not matched to a gene: 7. The germline V gene encodes CDR1 ENHRY and CDR2 SYGVKD. For the CDR3, the DNA is TGTGCCATCAGTGAGTGGGAGGGAGTTGGGGAGACCCAGTACTTC. This encodes CAISEWEGVGETQYF.

The CDR3 here is CASSLDQANSPLHF. CDR3 nucleotides: TGTGCCAGCAGCTTAGACCAAGCTAATTCACCCCTCCACTTT. The genes are TRBV11-3 and TRBJ1-6; D uncertain. The V gene's germline CDR1 is SGHNT and CDR2 YENEEA. The length of the CDR3 is 14 residues. Trimming removed 0 bases from V and 6 bases from J, with 6 bases in between.

V gene TRBV6-2 or TRBV6-3 combines with J gene TRBJ2-3; 10 positions agree with TRBD1. The CDR3 is made up of 15 amino acids. Unmatched junction bases numbered 2, after V lost 0 bases and J lost 5 bases. Germline V gene lookup returns CDR1 MNHEY and CDR2 SVGEGT. This chain's CDR3 is CASSYSGQGRDTQYF. Here the CDR3 DNA reads TGTGCCAGCAGTTACTCGGGACAGGGGAGAGATACGCAGTATTTT.

Only a few counts were recorded for this clone. This sequence joins TRBV18 and TRBJ1-1; no firm D call. Germline V gene lookup returns CDR1 KGHSH and CDR2 LQKENI. CDR3 length equals 11 residues. The V gene lost 6 bases and the J gene lost 7 bases, with 9 bases spanning the gap. In DNA form, the CDR3 reads TGTGCCAGCTCCACGGGGAGTGAAGCTTTCTTT. This translates into CASSTGSEAFF.

The genes are TRBV7-2 and TRBJ2-1; TRBD1 matches 8 bases. Germline CDR1 reads SGHTA; CDR2 reads FQGNSA. V was clipped by 3 bases and J by 7 bases; unmatched bases: 8. This CDR3 region has 15 residues. CDR3 sequence (DNA): TGTGCCAGCAGCTTTGCCCCGGGACAGGCTAATGAGCAGTTCTTC. This gives the protein CASSFAPGQANEQFF. The full variable domain, its missing parts supplied by reference TRBV7-2 and TRBJ2-1, is GAGVSQSPSNKVTEKGKDVELRCDPISGHTALYWYRQSLGQGLEFLIYFQGNSAPDKSGLPSDRFSAERTGGSVSTLTIQRTQQEDSAVYLCASSFAPGQANEQFFGPGTRLTVL.

This chain uses TRBV7-9 with TRBJ2-1; D not certain. Trimming stripped 1 base from V and 8 bases from J, with 18 bases between. This CDR3 has 16 amino acids. Germline CDR1 SEHNR, CDR2 FQNEAQ (reference sequence). CDR3 in amino acids: CASSLGVRRGPDEQFF. The CDR3 bases are TGTGCCAGCAGCTTAGGGGTGCGGCGCGGCCCCGATGAGCAGTTCTTC. Full variable domain (outside the CDR3, taken from reference TRBV7-9 and TRBJ2-1): DTGVSQNPRHKITKRGQNVTFRCDPISEHNRLYWYRQTLGQGPEFLTYFQNEAQLEKSRLLSDRFSAERPKGSFSTLEIQRTEQGDSAMYLCASSLGVRRGPDEQFFGPGTRLTVL.